This passage covers 14 T cell receptor beta chains from one sample sequenced in a study of beta chain features in type 1 diabetes. What was sequenced were expressed TCRB transcripts, since all of the isolated RNA had been reverse transcribed. Sequencing was performed with immunoSEQ multiplex PCR; in TCRdb, only in-frame clones are kept and a portion is missing. Of about 150,000 clones in the sample, under 60% were seen once. The sequenced sample was Tregs from blood. The receptors stem from a man between 18 and 29 years old in good health.

The V and J genes are TRBV5-8 and TRBJ2-1; D remains unclear. This CDR3 has 16 residues. The V end lost 0 bases, the J end lost 2 bases, and 12 bases lay between the germline ends. The germline V gene has CDR1 SGHTS and CDR2 YDEGEE. The chain's CDR3 is CASSLGLDPAYNEQFF. CDR3 nucleotides: TGTGCCAGCAGCTTGGGACTCGACCCAGCCTACAATGAGCAGTTCTTC.

The chain is built from TRBV27 and TRBJ1-5, with D possibly TRBD1 on 6 matching bases. Trimming stripped 7 bases from V and 3 bases from J, with 16 bases between. The germline CDR1 and CDR2 sequences are MNHEY and SMNVEV (reference sequence). This CDR3 is 15 amino acids long. The DNA for the CDR3 is TGTGCCAGCAAATACAGGGTGGGTATCAATCAGCCCCAGCATTTT. Translating gives CASKYRVGINQPQHF.

V and J are TRBV29-1 and TRBJ1-3; weak D call: TRBD1 (5 bases). Germline assignment: CDR1 SQVTM and CDR2 ANQGSEA. Trimming took 6 bases from V and 0 from J, leaving 9 bases between them. The CDR3 is 13 residues long. CDR3 sequence (DNA): TGCAGCGTGGGGGGGTCCTCTGGAAACACCATATATTTT. Protein sequence: CSVGGSSGNTIYF. The whole variable domain, remainder taken from reference TRBV29-1 and TRBJ1-3, is SAVISQKPSRDICQRGTSLTIQCQVDSQVTMMFWYRQQPGQSLTLIATANQGSEATYESGFVIDKFPISRPNLTFSTLTVSNMSPEDSSIYLCSVGGSSGNTIYFGEGSWLTVV.

The V call is TRBV9, the J call TRBJ1-6; no clear D gene. V lost 0 bases, J lost 6 bases, and 4 bases lay in between. CDR1 and CDR2 (germline): SGDLS, YYNGEE. This CDR3 has 13 residues. CDR3 sequence: CASSVGANSPLHF. The CDR3 region has the DNA TGTGCCAGCAGCGTAGGGGCTAATTCACCCCTCCACTTT.

V gene TRBV27 combines with J gene TRBJ2-3, with 9 nucleotides matching TRBD2. The CDR3 is made up of 14 amino acids. Germline V CDR1 and CDR2: MNHEY, SMNVEV (reference sequence). J gave up 5 bases and V 4 bases, and 4 bases lay outside the gene matches. CDR3 residues: CASSWGGRVDTQYF. In DNA form, the CDR3 reads TGTGCCAGCAGTTGGGGCGGGAGGGTAGATACGCAGTATTTT.

This chain uses TRBV28 with TRBJ2-1; TRBD2 matches at 11 bases. Unmatched junction bases numbered 11, after V lost 5 bases and J lost 8 bases. CDR1 is MDHEN and CDR2 is SYDVKM in the germline V gene. The CDR3 loop spans 16 amino acids. CDR3 coding DNA: TGTGCCAGCAGTCTAACAACTAGCGGGAGTTTGGATGAGCAGTTCTTC. This sequence encodes CASSLTTSGSLDEQFF.

V gene TRBV20-1 combines with J gene TRBJ1-1; no definite D call. Looked up from germline, CDR1 is DFQATT and CDR2 is SNEGSKA (reference sequence). The V end lost 4 bases, the J end lost 0 bases, and 3 bases lay between the germline ends. CDR3 length equals 11 residues. The DNA for the CDR3 is TGCAGTGCTAACATGAACACTGAAGCTTTCTTT. Translated: CSANMNTEAFF.

V is TRBV6-6 and J is TRBJ1-4, with D perhaps TRBD1 (6 bases). The CDR3 is 14 residues long. Germline V CDR1 and CDR2: MNHNY, SVGAGI (reference sequence). Trimming pared 6 bases from V and 5 bases from J, leaving 13 bases between. The CDR3: CASRLQGGNEKLFF. The CDR3 bases are TGTGCCAGCAGACTACAGGGAGGGAATGAAAAACTGTTTTTT.

This clone has a handful of counts. The chain combines TRBV7-2 with TRBJ2-5; tentative D call: TRBD2 (5 bases). CDR3 length: 14 amino acids. Germline V gene lookup returns CDR1 SGHTA and CDR2 FQGNSA. Trimming left V 5 bases short and J 5 bases short, with 15 bases between. The CDR3 nucleotides read TGTGCCAGCAGCATCTGGAGGCCGGGGGAGACCCAGTACTTC. Residues: CASSIWRPGETQYF.

The chain recombines TRBV6-1 with TRBJ1-2; TRBD1 is a possible D gene (6 bases). CDR1 MNHNS and CDR2 SASEGT come from the germline V gene. This CDR3 is 13 amino acids long. Trimming removed 7 bases at V and 2 bases at J, with 11 bases between. The CDR3 coding sequence is TGTGCCAGCACGGCAGGGGCGAACTATGGCTACACCTTC. This codes for CASTAGANYGYTF.

V gene TRBV5-1 combines with J gene TRBJ2-2; no definite D call. This CDR3 has 15 residues. Trimming took off 4 bases at V and 3 bases at J, with 13 bases between the two ends. Germline V gene data show CDR1 as SGHRS and CDR2 as YFSETQ. CDR3 residues: CASSVVTGYTGELFF. DNA of the CDR3: TGCGCCAGCAGCGTCGTCACGGGTTACACCGGGGAGCTGTTTTTT.

A note on this clone: Because it lacks the conserved phenylalanine or tryptophan at the end, this CDR3 is likely a read error. The rearrangement uses TRBV10-3 and TRBJ2-3; 9 bases map to TRBD2. The germline gives CDR1 ENHRY, CDR2 SYGVKD. The CDR3 length is 18 residues. J gave up 6 bases and V 4 bases, and 17 bases lay outside the gene matches. CDR3 protein: CAISGDSGRVITLDTQYS. The CDR3 DNA is TGTGCCATCAGTGGAGATAGCGGGAGAGTCATAACCCTGGATACGCAGTATTCT.

The V and J genes are TRBV7-2 and TRBJ2-2; tentative D call: TRBD2 (5 bases). This CDR3 has 12 amino acids. Trimming left V 6 bases short and J 5 bases short, with 7 bases between. Germline CDR1 and CDR2: SGHTA and FQGNSA. The DNA for the CDR3 is TGTGCCAGCAGACCGGGAACCGGGGAGCTGTTTTTT. This sequence encodes CASRPGTGELFF.

The chain combines TRBV7-9 with TRBJ1-1; TRBD1 is a possible D gene (6 bases). The CDR3 length is 14 residues. Trimming pared 2 bases from V and 7 bases from J, leaving 14 bases between. The germline CDR1 and CDR2 sequences are SEHNR and FQNEAQ (reference sequence). The CDR3 loop is CASSLQGRMSEAFF. The CDR3 DNA follows: TGTGCCAGCAGCTTACAGGGGAGAATGAGTGAAGCTTTCTTT.